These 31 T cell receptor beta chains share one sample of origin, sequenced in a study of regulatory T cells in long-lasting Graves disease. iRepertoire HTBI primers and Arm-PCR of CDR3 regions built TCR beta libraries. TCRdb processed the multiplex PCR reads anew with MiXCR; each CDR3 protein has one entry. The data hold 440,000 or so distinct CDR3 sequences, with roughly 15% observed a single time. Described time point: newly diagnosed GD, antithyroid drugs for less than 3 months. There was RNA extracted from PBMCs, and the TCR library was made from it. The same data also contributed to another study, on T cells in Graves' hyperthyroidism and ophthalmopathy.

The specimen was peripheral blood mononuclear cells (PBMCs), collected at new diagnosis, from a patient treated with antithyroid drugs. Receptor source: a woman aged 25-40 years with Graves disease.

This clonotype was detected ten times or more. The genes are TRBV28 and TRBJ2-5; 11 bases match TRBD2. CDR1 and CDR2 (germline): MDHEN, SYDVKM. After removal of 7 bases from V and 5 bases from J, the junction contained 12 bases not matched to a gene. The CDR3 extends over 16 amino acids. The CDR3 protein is CASKPPLAGAGETQYF. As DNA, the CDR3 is TGTGCCAGCAAACCACCACTAGCGGGAGCTGGGGAGACCCAGTACTTC.

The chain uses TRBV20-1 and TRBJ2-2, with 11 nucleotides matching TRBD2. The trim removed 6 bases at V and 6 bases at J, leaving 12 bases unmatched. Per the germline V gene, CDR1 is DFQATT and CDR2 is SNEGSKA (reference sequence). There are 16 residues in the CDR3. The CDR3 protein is CSAANLLAGDAGELFF. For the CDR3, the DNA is TGCAGTGCCGCTAACCTACTAGCGGGAGACGCCGGGGAGCTGTTTTTT.

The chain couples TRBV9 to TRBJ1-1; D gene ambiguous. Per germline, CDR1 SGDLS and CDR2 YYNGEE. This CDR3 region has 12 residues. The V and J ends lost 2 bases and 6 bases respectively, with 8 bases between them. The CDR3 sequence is CASSVEEAEAFF. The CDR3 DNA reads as TGTGCCAGCAGCGTTGAAGAGGCTGAAGCTTTCTTT.

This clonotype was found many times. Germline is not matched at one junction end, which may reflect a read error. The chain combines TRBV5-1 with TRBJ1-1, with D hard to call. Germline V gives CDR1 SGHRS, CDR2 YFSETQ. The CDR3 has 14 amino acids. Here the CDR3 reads CASSLEAANTEAFF. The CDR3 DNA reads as TGTGCCAGCAGCTTAGAGGCGGCGAACACTGAAGCTTTCTTT.

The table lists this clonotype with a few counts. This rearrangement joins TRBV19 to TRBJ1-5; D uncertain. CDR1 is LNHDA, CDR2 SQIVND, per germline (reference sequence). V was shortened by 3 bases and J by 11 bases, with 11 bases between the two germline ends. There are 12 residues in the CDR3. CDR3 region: CASSISGPAQHF. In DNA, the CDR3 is TGTGCCAGTAGTATCTCCGGTCCGGCCCAGCATTTT. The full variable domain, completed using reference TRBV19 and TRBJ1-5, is DGGITQSPKYLFRKEGQNVTLSCEQNLNHDAMYWYRQDPGQGLRLIYYSQIVNDFQKGDIAEGYSVSREKKESFPLTVTSAQKNPTAFYLCASSISGPAQHFGDGTRLSIL.

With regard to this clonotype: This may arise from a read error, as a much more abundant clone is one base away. CDR3 in DNA: TGTGCCAGCAGTGTGGGGGTCGAGGAGGGCTATGACTACACCTTC. Protein: CASSVGVEEGYDYTF. The chain has TRBV2 and TRBJ1-2, with TRBD1 as a possible D gene (5 bases). Germline loops: CDR1 SNHLY, CDR2 FYNNEI. This CDR3 comprises 15 residues.

CDR3 coding DNA: TGTGCCAGCAGCCCGAGCCTGAATGAAAAACTGTTTTTT. Residues: CASSPSLNEKLFF. V is TRBV7-2 and J is TRBJ1-4; D is undetermined. The germline CDR1 and CDR2 sequences are SGHTA and FQGNSA. Trimming left V 5 bases short and J 5 bases short, with 9 bases between. This CDR3 contains 13 residues.

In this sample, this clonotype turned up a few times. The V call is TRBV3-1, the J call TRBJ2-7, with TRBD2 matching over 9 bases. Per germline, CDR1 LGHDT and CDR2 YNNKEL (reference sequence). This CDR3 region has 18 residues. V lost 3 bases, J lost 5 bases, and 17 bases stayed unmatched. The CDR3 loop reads CASSHRASGAQRTHEQYF. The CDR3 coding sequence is TGTGCCAGCAGCCATCGGGCTAGCGGGGCCCAAAGGACGCACGAGCAGTACTTC.

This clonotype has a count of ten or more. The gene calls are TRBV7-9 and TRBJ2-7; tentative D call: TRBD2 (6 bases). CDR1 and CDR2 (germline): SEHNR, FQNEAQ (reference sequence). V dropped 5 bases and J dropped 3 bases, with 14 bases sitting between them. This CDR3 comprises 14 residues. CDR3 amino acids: CASSRGTLLYEQYF. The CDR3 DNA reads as TGTGCCAGCAGCCGCGGGACGTTACTCTACGAGCAGTACTTC.

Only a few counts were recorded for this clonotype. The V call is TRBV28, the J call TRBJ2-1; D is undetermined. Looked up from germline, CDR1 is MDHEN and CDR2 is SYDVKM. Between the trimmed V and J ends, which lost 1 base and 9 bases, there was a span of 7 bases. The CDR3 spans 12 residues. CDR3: CASSLFEREQFF. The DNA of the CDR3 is TGTGCCAGCAGTTTATTCGAACGTGAGCAGTTCTTC.

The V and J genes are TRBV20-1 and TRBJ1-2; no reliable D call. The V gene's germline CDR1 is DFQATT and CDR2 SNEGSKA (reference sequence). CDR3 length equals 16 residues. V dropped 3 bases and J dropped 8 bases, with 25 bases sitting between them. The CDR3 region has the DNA TGCAGTGCTAGCTCTATCACGACACCACGTCTTTGGGGCTACACCTTC. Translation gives CSASSITTPRLWGYTF.

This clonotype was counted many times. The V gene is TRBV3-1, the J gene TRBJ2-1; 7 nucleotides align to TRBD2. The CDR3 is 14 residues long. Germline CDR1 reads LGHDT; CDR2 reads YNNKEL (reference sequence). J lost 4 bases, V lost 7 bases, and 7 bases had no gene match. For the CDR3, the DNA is TGTGCCAGCAACGTGGGCGGGAGTTACAATGAGCAGTTCTTC. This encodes CASNVGGSYNEQFF.

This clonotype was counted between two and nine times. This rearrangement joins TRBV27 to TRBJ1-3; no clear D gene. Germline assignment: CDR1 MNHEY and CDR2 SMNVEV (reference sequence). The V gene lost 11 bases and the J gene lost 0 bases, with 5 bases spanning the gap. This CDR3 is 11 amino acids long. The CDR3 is CASFSGNTIYF. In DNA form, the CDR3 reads TGTGCCTCGTTCTCTGGAAACACCATATATTTT.

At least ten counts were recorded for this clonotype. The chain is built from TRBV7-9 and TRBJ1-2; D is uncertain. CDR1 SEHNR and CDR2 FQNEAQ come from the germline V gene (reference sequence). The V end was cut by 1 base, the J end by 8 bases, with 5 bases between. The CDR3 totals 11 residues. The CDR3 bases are TGTGCCAGCAGCTTAGGCGCGGGCTACACCTTC. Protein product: CASSLGAGYTF.

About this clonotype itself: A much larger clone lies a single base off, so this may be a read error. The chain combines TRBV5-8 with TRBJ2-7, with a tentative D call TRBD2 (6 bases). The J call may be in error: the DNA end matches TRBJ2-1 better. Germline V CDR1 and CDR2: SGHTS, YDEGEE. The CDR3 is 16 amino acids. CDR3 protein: CASSLDSGTPSYEQFF. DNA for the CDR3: TGTGCCAGCAGCCTGGACTCCGGGACTCCTTCCTACGAGCAGTTCTTC.

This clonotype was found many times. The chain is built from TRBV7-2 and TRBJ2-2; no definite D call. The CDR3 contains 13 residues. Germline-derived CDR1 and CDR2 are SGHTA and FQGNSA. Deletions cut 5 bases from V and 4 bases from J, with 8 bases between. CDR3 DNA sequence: TGTGCCAGCAGCCCCAGCCTCACCGGGGAGCTGTTTTTT. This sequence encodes CASSPSLTGELFF.

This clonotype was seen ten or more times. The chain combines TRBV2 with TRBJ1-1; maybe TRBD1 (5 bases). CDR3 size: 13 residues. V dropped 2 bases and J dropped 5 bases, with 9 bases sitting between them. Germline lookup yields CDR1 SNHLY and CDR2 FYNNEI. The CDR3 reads CASSELEGTEAFF. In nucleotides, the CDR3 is TGTGCCAGCAGTGAATTGGAGGGGACTGAAGCTTTCTTT.

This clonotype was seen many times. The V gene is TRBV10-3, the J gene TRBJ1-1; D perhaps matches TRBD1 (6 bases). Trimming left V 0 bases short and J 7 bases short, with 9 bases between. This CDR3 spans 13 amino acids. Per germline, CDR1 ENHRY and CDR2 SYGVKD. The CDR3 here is CAISESGDNEAFF. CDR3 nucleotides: TGTGCCATCAGTGAGTCGGGGGACAATGAAGCTTTCTTT.

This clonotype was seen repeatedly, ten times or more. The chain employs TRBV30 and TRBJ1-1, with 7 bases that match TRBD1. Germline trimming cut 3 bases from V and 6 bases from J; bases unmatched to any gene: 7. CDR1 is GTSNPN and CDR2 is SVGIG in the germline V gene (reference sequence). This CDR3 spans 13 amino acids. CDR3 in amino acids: CAWSGGTDAEAFF. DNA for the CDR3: TGTGCCTGGAGCGGGGGGACAGACGCTGAAGCTTTCTTT.

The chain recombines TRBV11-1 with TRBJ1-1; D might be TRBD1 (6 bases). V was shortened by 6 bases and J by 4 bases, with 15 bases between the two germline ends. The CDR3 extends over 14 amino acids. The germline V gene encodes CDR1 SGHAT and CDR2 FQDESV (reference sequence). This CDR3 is CASSLTGRVTEAFF. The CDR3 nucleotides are TGTGCCAGCAGTTTGACAGGTCGGGTCACTGAAGCTTTCTTT.

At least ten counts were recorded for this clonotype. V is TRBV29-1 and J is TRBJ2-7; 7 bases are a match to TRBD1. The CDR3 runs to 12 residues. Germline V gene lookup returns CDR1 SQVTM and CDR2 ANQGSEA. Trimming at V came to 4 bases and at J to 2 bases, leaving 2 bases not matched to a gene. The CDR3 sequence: CSVGDSPYEQYF. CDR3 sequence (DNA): TGCAGCGTTGGGGACAGCCCCTACGAGCAGTACTTC.

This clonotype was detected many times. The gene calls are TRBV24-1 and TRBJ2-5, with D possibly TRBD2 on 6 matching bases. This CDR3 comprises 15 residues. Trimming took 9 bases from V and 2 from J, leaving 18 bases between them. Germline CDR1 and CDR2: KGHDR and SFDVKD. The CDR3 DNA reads TGTGCCACCTCTAGGGACTCCCTGGATCAAGAGACCCAGTACTTC. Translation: CATSRDSLDQETQYF.

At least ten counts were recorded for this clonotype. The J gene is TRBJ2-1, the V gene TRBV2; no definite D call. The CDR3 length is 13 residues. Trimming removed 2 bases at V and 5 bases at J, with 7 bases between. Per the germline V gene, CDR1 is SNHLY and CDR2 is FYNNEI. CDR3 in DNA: TGTGCCAGCAGTGAATTCAAAAACAATGAGCAGTTCTTC. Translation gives CASSEFKNNEQFF. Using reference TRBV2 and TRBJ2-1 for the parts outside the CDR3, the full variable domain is EPEVTQTPSHQVTQMGQEVILRCVPISNHLYFYWYRQILGQKVEFLVSFYNNEISEKSEIFDDQFSVERPDGSNFTLKIRSTKLEDSAMYFCASSEFKNNEQFFGPGTRLTVL.

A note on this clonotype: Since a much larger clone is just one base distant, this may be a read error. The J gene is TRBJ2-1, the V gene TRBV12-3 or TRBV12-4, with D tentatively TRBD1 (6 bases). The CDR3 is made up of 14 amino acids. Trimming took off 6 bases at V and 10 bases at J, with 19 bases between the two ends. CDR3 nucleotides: TGTGCCAGCAGCAATCAGGGGCAGACCTACGAGCAGTTCTTC. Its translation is CASSNQGQTYEQFF.

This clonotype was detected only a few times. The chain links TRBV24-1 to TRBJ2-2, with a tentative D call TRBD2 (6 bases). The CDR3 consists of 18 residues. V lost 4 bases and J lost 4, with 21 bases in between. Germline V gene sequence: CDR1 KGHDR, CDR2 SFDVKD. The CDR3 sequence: CATSDPGIKGRGTGELFF. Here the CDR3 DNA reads TGTGCCACCAGTGACCCCGGAATCAAGGGGCGGGGCACCGGGGAGCTGTTTTTT.

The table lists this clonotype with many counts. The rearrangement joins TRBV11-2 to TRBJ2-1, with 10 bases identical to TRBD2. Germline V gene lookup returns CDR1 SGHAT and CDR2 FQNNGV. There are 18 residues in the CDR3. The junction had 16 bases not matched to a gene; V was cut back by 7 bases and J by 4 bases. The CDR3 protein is CASTRSGRVVTGYNEQFF. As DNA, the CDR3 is TGTGCCAGCACCCGAAGCGGGAGGGTCGTTACGGGTTACAATGAGCAGTTCTTC.

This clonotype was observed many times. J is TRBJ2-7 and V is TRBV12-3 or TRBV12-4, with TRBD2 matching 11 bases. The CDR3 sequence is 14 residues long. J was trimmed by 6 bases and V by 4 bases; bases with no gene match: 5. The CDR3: CASSSSGRPGEQYF. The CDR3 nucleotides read TGTGCCAGCAGTTCTAGCGGGAGGCCCGGCGAGCAGTACTTC.

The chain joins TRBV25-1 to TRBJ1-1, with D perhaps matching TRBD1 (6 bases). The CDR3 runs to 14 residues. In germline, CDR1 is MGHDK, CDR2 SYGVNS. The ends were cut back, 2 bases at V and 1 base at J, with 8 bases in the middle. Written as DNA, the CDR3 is TGTGCCAGCAGTGAAAGGGGACAGAACACTGAAGCTTTCTTT. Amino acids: CASSERGQNTEAFF. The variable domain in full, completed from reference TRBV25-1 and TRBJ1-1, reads EADIYQTPRYLVIGTGKKITLECSQTMGHDKMYWYQQDPGMELHLIHYSYGVNSTEKGDLSSESTVSRIRTEHFPLTLESARPSHTSQYLCASSERGQNTEAFFGQGTRLTVV.

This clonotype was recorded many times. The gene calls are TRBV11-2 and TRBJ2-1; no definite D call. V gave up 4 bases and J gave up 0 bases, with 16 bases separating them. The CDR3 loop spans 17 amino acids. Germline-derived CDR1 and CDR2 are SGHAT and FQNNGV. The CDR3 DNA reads TGTGCCAGCAGCTCCCTACCTAAGTCGAGCTCCTACAATGAGCAGTTCTTC. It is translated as CASSSLPKSSSYNEQFF.

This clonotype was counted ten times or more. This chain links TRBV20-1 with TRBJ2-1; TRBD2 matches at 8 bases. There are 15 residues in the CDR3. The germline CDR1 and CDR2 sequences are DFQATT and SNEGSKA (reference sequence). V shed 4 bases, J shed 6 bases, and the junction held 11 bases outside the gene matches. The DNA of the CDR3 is TGCAGTGCTACTTCACCCGGGACTAGTCCCAATGAGCAGTTCTTC. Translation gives CSATSPGTSPNEQFF.

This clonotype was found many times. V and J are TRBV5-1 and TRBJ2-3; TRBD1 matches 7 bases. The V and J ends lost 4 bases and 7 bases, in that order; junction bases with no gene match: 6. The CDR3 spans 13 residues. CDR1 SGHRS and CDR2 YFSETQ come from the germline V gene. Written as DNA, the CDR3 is TGCGCCAGCAGCGGAGAACAGGGGAATACGCAGTATTTT. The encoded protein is CASSGEQGNTQYF. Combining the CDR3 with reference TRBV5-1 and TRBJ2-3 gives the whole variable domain KAGVTQTPRYLIKTRGQQVTLSCSPISGHRSVSWYQQTPGQGLQFLFEYFSETQRNKGNFPGRFSGRQFSNSRSEMNVSTLELGDSALYLCASSGEQGNTQYFGPGTRLTVL.